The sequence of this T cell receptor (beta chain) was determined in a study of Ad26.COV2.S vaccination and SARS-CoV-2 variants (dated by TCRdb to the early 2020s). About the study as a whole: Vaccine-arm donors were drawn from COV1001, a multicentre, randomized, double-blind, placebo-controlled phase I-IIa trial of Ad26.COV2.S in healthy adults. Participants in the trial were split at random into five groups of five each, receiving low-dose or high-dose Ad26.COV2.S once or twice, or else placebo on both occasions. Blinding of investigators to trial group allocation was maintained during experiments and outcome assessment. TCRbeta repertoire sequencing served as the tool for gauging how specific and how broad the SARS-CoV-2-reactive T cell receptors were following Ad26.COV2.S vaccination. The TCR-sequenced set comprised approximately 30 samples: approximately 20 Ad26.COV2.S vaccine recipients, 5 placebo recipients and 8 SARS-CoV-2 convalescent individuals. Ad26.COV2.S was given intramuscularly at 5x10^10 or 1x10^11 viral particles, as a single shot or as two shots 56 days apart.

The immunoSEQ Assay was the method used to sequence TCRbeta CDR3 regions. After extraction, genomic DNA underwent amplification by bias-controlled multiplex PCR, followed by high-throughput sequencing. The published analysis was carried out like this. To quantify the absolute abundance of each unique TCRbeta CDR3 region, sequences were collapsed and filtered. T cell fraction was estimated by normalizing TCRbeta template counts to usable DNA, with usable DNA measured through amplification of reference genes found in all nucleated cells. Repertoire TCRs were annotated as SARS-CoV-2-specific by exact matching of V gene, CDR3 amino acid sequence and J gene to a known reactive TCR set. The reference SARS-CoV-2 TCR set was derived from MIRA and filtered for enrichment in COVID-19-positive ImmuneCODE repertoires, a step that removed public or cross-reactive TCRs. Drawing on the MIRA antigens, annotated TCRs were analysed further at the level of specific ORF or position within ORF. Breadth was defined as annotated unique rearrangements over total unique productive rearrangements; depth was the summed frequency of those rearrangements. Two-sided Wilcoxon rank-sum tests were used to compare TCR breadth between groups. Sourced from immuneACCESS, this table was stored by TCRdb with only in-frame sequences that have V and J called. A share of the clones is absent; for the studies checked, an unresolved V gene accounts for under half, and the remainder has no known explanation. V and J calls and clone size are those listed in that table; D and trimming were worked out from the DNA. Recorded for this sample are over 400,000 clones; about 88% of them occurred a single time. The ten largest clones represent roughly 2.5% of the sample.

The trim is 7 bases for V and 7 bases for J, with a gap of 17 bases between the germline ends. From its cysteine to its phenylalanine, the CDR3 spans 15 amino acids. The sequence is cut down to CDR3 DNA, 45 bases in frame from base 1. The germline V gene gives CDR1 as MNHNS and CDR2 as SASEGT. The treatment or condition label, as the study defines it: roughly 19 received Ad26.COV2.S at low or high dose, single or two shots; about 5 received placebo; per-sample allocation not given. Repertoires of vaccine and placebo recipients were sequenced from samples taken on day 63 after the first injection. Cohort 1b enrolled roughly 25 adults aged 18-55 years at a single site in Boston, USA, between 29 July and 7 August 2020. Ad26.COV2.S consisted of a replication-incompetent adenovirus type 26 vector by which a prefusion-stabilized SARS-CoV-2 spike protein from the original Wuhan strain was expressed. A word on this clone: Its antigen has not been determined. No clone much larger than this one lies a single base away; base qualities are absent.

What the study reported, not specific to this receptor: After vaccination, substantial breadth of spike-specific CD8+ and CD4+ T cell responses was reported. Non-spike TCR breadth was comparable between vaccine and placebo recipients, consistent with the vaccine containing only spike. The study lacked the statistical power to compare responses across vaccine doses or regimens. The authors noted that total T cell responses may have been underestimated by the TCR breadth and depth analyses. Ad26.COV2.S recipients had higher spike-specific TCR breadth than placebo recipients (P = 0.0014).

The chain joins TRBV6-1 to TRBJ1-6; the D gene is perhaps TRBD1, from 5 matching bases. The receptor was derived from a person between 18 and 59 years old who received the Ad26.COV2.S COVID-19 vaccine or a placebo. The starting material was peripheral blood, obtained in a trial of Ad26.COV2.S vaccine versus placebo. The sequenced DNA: TGTGCCAGCAATGGGGGAGGGATTTTGAATTCACCCCTCCACTTT. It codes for CASNGGGILNSPLHF.